This TCR beta chain appears in the sequencing data of a study of monozygotic twins with inflammatory bowel disease. TCRdb reprocessed the 5' RACE reads and stores each CDR3 protein as one record, lacking DNA. The sample table includes 150,000 to 200,000 distinct CDR3 sequences. Germline CDR1 and CDR2: SQVTM and ANQGSEA. The CDR3 is made up of 12 amino acids. The sample comprised blood. The rearrangement joins TRBV29-1 to TRBJ1-1. The receptor comes from a human donor with ulcerative colitis or Crohn's disease, or a healthy co-twin of an affected twin (not recorded which). The CDR3 sequence is CSVEGIGTEAFF.